The sample holds a few counts of the clone carrying this T cell receptor (beta chain). Its antigen is unknown. The junction differs from germline at one of its ends, possibly a read error. Built from TCR beta cDNA, the libraries had unique molecular identifiers in them. Using its own MiXCR run on the PCR reads, TCRdb lists one record per CDR3 protein. The sample has 250,000 to 300,000 distinct CDR3 sequences, 35% to 45% seen once. This CDR3 is built from 13 residues. The germline gives CDR1 SGHTA, CDR2 FQGNSA. This entry belongs to a study of post-analysis software for immune sequencing data. Broader study findings: Among multiple sclerosis patients, normalized Chao1 diversity was significantly below that of controls. Five or six TRBV segments, TRBV5-6, TRBV5-1 and TRBV20-1 among them, were found more frequent in patients than controls.

V and J are TRBV7-2 and TRBJ2-5; no definite D call. The sample consisted of blood. The clonotype comes from a girl between 10 and 17 years old with multiple sclerosis. CDR3 in DNA: TGTGCCAGCAGCGTGAAGGTACAAGAGACCCGGTACTTC. Its protein product is CASSVKVQETRYF.